This entry lists 16 T cell receptor beta chains sequenced from one sample in a study of T cells in Graves' hyperthyroidism and ophthalmopathy. Amplification targeted TCR beta CDR3 regions from RNA transcripts. Researchers ran a first-round RT-PCR on the TCR CDR3 using the HTBI primer set. MiXCR, run by TCRdb on the multiplex PCR reads, gives a single entry per CDR3 protein. The table includes under 300,000 distinct CDR3 sequences, roughly 15% detected once. The sequencing input was blood. Receptors originate from a woman between 25 and 40 years old with Graves' hyperthyroidism that later progressed to Graves' ophthalmopathy.

In this sample, this clonotype turned up a few times. The rearrangement uses TRBV4-1 and TRBJ2-5; D not certain. This CDR3 is 15 amino acids long. The V end was cut by 0 bases, the J end by 7 bases, with 15 bases between. The germline gives CDR1 MGHRA, CDR2 YSYEKL. The CDR3 here is CASSQEEHGSGTQYF. The CDR3 bases are TGCGCCAGCAGCCAAGAGGAACATGGGTCCGGGACCCAGTACTTC.

This clonotype was counted at least ten times. The chain joins TRBV25-1 to TRBJ1-2; possible D gene TRBD1, 6 bases. The CDR3 is made up of 17 amino acids. Trimming removed 3 bases from V and 2 bases from J, with 19 bases in between. Germline V gives CDR1 MGHDK, CDR2 SYGVNS. The CDR3 nucleotides read TGTGCCAGCAGTGAGTCCCGAGGTCTCGGGGGCAACTATGGCTACACCTTC. Its translation is CASSESRGLGGNYGYTF.

This clonotype came up many times. The V gene is TRBV28, the J gene TRBJ1-1; D not resolved. This CDR3 is 16 amino acids long. Trimming left V 2 bases short and J 1 base short, with 14 bases between. Germline V lookup: CDR1 MDHEN, CDR2 SYDVKM. This chain's CDR3 is CASSLVRSRQNTEAFF. The CDR3 DNA follows: TGTGCCAGCAGTTTAGTTAGGTCACGGCAGAACACTGAAGCTTTCTTT.

At least ten counts were recorded for this clonotype. The genes are TRBV12-3 or TRBV12-4 and TRBJ2-7, with 7 positions matching TRBD2. This CDR3 is built from 14 residues. V dropped 3 bases and J dropped 3; count of bases not matched to a gene: 5. The CDR3 here is CASSLGAGNYEQYF. CDR3 coding DNA: TGTGCCAGCAGTTTGGGAGCGGGGAACTACGAGCAGTACTTC.

This clonotype was detected many times. The chain is built from TRBV27 and TRBJ1-2; D is uncertain. V was shortened by 3 bases and J by 6 bases, with 11 bases between the two germline ends. This CDR3 is 13 amino acids long. CDR1 is MNHEY and CDR2 is SMNVEV in the germline V gene (reference sequence). In DNA, the CDR3 is TGTGCCAGCAGTTTTTCAGGACTAGATGGCTACACCTTC. Its translation: CASSFSGLDGYTF.

A word on this clonotype: Its ends do not fully match the called genes, so a read error is possible. This sequence joins TRBV19 and TRBJ1-1; TRBD1 might be the D (6 bases). This CDR3 contains 13 residues. Germline values: CDR1 LNHDA, CDR2 SQIVND (reference sequence). This chain's CDR3 is CASSISGDTEASF. The CDR3 coding sequence is TGTGCCAGTAGTATTAGTGGGGACACTGAAGCTTCCTTT. The full variable domain, with the rest looked up from reference TRBV19 and TRBJ1-1, is DGGITQSPKYLFRKEGQNVTLSCEQNLNHDAMYWYRQDPGQGLRLIYYSQIVNDFQKGDIAEGYSVSREKKESFPLTVTSAQKNPTAFYLCASSISGDTEASFGQGTRLTVV.

This clonotype was seen repeatedly, ten times or more. CDR3 amino acids: CASSPPPADENTDTQYF. For the CDR3, the DNA is TGTGCCAGCAGCCCCCCCCCAGCGGACGAGAACACAGATACGCAGTATTTT. This rearrangement joins TRBV7-2 to TRBJ2-3, with D possibly TRBD2 on 5 matching bases. Germline CDR1 reads SGHTA; CDR2 reads FQGNSA. The CDR3 runs to 17 residues. The ends were cut back, 5 bases at V and 2 bases at J, with 20 bases in the middle.

This clonotype was counted many times. The gene calls are TRBV28 and TRBJ2-3; 10 bases are a match to TRBD2. The CDR3 contains 17 residues. V dropped 3 bases and J dropped 2; count of bases not matched to a gene: 8. Germline-derived CDR1 and CDR2 are MDHEN and SYDVKM. The CDR3 nucleotides read TGTGCCAGCAGTTTCAGCCCTAGCGGGAGATTCACAGATACGCAGTATTTT. Encoded protein: CASSFSPSGRFTDTQYF.

This clonotype was recorded at least ten times. This chain uses TRBV20-1 with TRBJ2-3; 10 bases match TRBD2. Trimming removed 4 bases from V and 6 bases from J; junction bases left unmatched: 4. The CDR3 has 13 residues. Germline CDR1 is DFQATT and CDR2 is SNEGSKA (reference sequence). The CDR3 nucleotides read TGCAGTGCTACTAGCGGGGGCCAGGATACGCAGTATTTT. Translated: CSATSGGQDTQYF.

This clonotype was found many times. The V gene is TRBV7-2, the J gene TRBJ2-3, with 10 bases aligning to TRBD2. With V trimmed by 4 bases and J by 0 bases, 7 bases remained unmatched. Germline V gene lookup returns CDR1 SGHTA and CDR2 FQGNSA. This CDR3 is built from 17 residues. CDR3: CASSYLLAGSSTDTQYF. As DNA, the CDR3 is TGTGCCAGCAGCTATTTACTAGCGGGATCTAGCACAGATACGCAGTATTTT.

This clonotype was seen repeatedly, ten times or more. CDR3 region: CASSFSRGNEKLFF. The CDR3 DNA sequence: TGTGCCAGCAGTTTCTCCAGGGGGAATGAAAAACTGTTTTTT. The V gene is TRBV28, the J gene TRBJ1-4, with 7 bases that match TRBD1. The germline V gene encodes CDR1 MDHEN and CDR2 SYDVKM. The V gene end was trimmed by 3 bases and the J gene end by 5 bases; junction bases not matched to a gene: 3. The CDR3 has 14 residues.

The sample holds many counts of this clonotype. The rearrangement links TRBV28 to TRBJ2-7; maybe TRBD2 (6 bases). Trimming removed 5 bases from V and 5 bases from J, with 16 bases in between. Germline-derived CDR1 and CDR2 are MDHEN and SYDVKM. The CDR3 has 14 residues. The CDR3 here is CASSPASVIHEQYF. CDR3 sequence (DNA): TGTGCCAGCAGTCCGGCTAGCGTCATCCACGAGCAGTACTTC.

The chain is built from TRBV4-3 and TRBJ2-3, with TRBD2 matching 8 bases. Germline V gene data show CDR1 as LGHNA and CDR2 as YSLEER. The V gene end was trimmed by 0 bases and the J gene end by 3 bases; junction bases not matched to a gene: 5. The CDR3 runs to 16 residues. The CDR3 is CASSQEAAGETDTQYF. CDR3 nucleotide sequence: TGCGCCAGCAGCCAAGAGGCAGCGGGGGAGACAGATACGCAGTATTTT.

This clonotype was found many times. This chain uses TRBV28 with TRBJ1-4, with 7 positions matching TRBD1. Unmatched junction bases numbered 4, after V lost 7 bases and J lost 2 bases. This CDR3 spans 14 amino acids. The V gene's germline CDR1 is MDHEN and CDR2 SYDVKM. The CDR3, as DNA: TGTGCCAGCACCTCGGGACAGACTAATGAAAAACTGTTTTTT. This translates into CASTSGQTNEKLFF.

This clonotype has more than one count but fewer than ten. This chain links TRBV4-1 with TRBJ2-1; D unclear. This CDR3 contains 15 residues. Looked up from germline, CDR1 is MGHRA and CDR2 is YSYEKL. The V gene lost 1 base and the J gene lost 6 bases, with 13 bases spanning the gap. The CDR3 nucleotides are TGCGCCAGCAGCCAAGGTCGCGGCAGTTCCAATGAGCAGTTCTTC. Protein sequence: CASSQGRGSSNEQFF.

At least ten counts were recorded for this clonotype. The rearrangement uses TRBV11-2 and TRBJ2-7; 8 bases are a match to TRBD2. Germline assignment: CDR1 SGHAT and CDR2 FQNNGV. J lost 2 bases, V lost 5 bases, and 8 bases had no gene match. The CDR3 consists of 15 residues. The CDR3 here is CASSGTSGATYEQYF. Here the CDR3 DNA reads TGTGCCAGCAGCGGAACTAGCGGAGCGACCTACGAGCAGTACTTC.